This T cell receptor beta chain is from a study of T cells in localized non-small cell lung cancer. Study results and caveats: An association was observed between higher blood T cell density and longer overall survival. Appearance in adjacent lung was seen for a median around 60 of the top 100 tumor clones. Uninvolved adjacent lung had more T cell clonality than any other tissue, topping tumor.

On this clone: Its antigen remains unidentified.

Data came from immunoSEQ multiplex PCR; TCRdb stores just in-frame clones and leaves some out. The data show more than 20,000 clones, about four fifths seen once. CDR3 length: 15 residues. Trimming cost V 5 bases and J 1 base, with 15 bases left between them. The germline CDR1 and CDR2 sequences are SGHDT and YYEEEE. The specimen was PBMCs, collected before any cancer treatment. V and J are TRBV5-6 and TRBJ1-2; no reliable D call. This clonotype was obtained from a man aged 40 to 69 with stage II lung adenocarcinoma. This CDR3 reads CASSPLGYDNYGYTF. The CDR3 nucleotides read TGTGCCAGCAGTCCCCTGGGATACGATAACTATGGCTACACCTTC.